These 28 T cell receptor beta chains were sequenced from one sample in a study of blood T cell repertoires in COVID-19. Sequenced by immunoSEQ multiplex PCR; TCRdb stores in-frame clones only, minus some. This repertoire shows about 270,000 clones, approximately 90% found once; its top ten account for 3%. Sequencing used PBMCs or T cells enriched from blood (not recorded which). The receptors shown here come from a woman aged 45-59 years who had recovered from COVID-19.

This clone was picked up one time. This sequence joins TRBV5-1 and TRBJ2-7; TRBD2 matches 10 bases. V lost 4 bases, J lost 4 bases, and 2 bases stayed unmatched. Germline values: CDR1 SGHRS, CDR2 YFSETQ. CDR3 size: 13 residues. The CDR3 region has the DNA TGCGCCAGCAGCAAGGGACTAGCGTACGAGCAGTACTTC. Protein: CASSKGLAYEQYF.

The chain's CDR3 is CASSPTGTKSNEQFF. The CDR3 DNA follows: TGTGCCAGCTCACCAACAGGGACCAAATCCAATGAGCAGTTCTTC. V and J are TRBV18 and TRBJ2-1; weak D call: TRBD1 (6 bases). The CDR3 is 15 amino acids. Germline values: CDR1 KGHSH, CDR2 LQKENI. Trimming stripped 2 bases from V and 6 bases from J, with 14 bases between.

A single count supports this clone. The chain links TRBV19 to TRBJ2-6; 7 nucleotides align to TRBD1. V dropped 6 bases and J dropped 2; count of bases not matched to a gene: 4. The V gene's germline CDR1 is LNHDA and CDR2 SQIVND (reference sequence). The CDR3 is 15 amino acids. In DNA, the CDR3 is TGTGCCAGTAGCGACAGGGAGCCTGGGGCCAACGTCCTGACTTTC. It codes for CASSDREPGANVLTF.

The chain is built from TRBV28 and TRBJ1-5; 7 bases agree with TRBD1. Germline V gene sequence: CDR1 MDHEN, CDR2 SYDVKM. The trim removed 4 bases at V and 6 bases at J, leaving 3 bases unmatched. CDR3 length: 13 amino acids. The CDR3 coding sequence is TGTGCCAGCAGTTCCCAGGGGGTTCAGCCCCAGCATTTT. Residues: CASSSQGVQPQHF.

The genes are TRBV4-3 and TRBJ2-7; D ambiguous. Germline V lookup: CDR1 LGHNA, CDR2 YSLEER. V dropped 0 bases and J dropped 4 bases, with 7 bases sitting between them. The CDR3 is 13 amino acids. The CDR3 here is CASSQDAGYEQYF. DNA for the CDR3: TGCGCCAGCAGCCAAGATGCAGGATACGAGCAGTACTTC.

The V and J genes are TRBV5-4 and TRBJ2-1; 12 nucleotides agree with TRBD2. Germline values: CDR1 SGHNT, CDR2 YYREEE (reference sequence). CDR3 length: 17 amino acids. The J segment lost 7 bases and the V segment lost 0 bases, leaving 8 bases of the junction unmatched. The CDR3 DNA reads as TGTGCCAGCAGCTTGGTCCGACTAGCGGGAGTTTTAAATGAGCAGTTCTTC. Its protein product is CASSLVRLAGVLNEQFF.

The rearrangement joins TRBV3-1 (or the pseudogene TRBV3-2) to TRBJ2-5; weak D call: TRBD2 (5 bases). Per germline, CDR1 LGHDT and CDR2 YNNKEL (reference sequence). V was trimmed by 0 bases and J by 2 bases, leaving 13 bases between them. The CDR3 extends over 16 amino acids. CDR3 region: CASSQDHGRTQETQYF. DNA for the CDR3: TGTGCCAGCAGCCAAGATCATGGTCGGACTCAAGAGACCCAGTACTTC.

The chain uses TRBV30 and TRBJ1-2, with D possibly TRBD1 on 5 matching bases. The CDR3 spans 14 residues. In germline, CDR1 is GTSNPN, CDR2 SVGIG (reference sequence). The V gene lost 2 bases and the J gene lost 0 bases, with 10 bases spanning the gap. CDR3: CAWSSTASNYGYTF. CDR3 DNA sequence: TGTGCCTGGAGTTCGACAGCTTCTAACTATGGCTACACCTTC.

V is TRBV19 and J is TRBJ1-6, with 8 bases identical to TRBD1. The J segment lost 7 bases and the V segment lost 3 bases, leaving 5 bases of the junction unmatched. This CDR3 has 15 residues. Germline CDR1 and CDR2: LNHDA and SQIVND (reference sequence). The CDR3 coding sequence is TGTGCCAGTAGTATGGACAGGGATACGAATTCACCCCTCCACTTT. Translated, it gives CASSMDRDTNSPLHF.

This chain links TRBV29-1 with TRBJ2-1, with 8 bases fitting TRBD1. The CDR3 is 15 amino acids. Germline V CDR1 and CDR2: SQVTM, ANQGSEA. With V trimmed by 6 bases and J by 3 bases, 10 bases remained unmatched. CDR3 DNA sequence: TGCAGCGTCCTTAAGACAGGGGACTTCTACAATGAGCAGTTCTTC. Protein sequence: CSVLKTGDFYNEQFF.

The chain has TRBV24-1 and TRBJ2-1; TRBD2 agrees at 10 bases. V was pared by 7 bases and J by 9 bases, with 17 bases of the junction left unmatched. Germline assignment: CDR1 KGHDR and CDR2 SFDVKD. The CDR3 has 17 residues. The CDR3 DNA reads TGTGCCACCAGCGCATCCTCGGGACTAGCGAGGTTTGGTGAGCAGTTCTTC. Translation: CATSASSGLARFGEQFF.

The CDR3 nucleotides read TGTGCCAGCAGGGAATCGGGACAACTCGGAGGACAGAGGGGAGTGGCTTTCTTT. Translation gives CASRESGQLGGQRGVAFF. This chain links TRBV6-1 with TRBJ1-1; tentatively, D is TRBD1 (6 bases). The CDR3 sequence is 18 residues long. V lost 6 bases and J lost 11, with 34 bases in between. In germline, CDR1 is MNHNS, CDR2 SASEGT.

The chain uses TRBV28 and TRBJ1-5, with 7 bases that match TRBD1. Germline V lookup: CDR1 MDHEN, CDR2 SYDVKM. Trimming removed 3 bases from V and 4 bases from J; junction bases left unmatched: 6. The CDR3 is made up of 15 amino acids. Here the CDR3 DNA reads TGTGCCAGCAGTTTCTTGACAGGGAGAAATCAGCCCCAGCATTTT. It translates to CASSFLTGRNQPQHF. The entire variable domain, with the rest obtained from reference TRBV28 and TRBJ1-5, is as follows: DVKVTQSSRYLVKRTGEKVFLECVQDMDHENMFWYRQDPGLGLRLIYFSYDVKMKEKGDIPEGYSVSREKKERFSLILESASTNQTSMYLCASSFLTGRNQPQHFGDGTRLSIL.

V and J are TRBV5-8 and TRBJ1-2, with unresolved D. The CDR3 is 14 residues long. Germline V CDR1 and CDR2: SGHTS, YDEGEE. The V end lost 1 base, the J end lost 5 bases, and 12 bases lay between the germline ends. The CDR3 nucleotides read TGTGCCAGCAGCTTGACGTATGAGGGATATGGCTACACCTTC. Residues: CASSLTYEGYGYTF.

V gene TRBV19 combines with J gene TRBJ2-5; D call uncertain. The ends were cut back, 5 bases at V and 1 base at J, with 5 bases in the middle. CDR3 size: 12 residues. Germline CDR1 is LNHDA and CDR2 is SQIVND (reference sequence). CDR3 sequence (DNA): TGTGCCAGTAGTTTCGGCCAAGAGACCCAGTACTTC. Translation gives CASSFGQETQYF.

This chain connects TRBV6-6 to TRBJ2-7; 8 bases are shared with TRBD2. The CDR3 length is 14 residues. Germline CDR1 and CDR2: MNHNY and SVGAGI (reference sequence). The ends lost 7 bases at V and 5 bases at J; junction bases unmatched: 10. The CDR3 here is CASTTPGGINEQYF. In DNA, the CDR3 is TGTGCCAGCACCACCCCGGGGGGGATAAACGAGCAGTACTTC.

Written as DNA, the CDR3 is TGTGCCAGCAGTGCTAGCGGGGCTAACAATGAGCAGTTCTTC. This codes for CASSASGANNEQFF. The chain carries TRBV2 and TRBJ2-1, with 9 bases aligning to TRBD2. The CDR3 is made up of 14 amino acids. From germline, CDR1 is SNHLY and CDR2 FYNNEI. V gave up 4 bases and J gave up 5 bases; unmatched junction bases: 3.

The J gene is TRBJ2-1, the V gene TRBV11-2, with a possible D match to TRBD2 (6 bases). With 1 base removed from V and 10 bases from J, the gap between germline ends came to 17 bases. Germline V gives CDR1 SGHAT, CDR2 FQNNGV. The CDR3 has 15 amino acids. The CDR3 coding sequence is TGTGCCAGCAGCTTAGGTTTGCTAGCGCGAGTCGAGCAGTTCTTC. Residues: CASSLGLLARVEQFF.

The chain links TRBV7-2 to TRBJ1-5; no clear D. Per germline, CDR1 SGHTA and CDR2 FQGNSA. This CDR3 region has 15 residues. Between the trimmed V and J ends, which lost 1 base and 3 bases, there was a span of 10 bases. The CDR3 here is CASSLVRADNQPQHF. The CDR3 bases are TGTGCCAGCAGCTTAGTGAGGGCAGACAATCAGCCCCAGCATTTT.

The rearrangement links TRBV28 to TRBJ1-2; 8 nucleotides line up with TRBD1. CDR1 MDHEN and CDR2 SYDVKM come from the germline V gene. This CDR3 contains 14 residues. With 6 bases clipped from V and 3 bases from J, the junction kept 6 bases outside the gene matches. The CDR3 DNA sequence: TGTGCCAGCAGCCCGGGACAGGCGCACTATGGCTACACCTTC. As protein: CASSPGQAHYGYTF.

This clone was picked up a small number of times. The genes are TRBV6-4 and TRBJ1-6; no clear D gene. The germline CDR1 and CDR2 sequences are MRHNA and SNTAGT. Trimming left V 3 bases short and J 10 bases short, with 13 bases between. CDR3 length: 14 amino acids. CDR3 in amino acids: CASSERGFGSPLHF. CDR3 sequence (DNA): TGTGCCAGCAGTGAAAGAGGTTTTGGGTCACCCCTCCACTTT.

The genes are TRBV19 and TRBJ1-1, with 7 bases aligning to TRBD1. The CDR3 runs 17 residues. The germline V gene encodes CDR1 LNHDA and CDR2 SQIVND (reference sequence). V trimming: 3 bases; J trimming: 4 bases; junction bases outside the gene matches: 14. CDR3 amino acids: CASSIRSGPRGVTEAFF. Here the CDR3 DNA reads TGTGCCAGTAGTATTAGATCGGGGCCCAGGGGGGTCACTGAAGCTTTCTTT.

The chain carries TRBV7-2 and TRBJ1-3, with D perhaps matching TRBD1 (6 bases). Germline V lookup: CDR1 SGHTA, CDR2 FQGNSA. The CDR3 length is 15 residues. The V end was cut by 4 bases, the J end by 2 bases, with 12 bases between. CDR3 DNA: TGTGCCAGCAGCTCAATACAGGGTCCTGGAAACACCATATATTTT. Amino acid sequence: CASSSIQGPGNTIYF.

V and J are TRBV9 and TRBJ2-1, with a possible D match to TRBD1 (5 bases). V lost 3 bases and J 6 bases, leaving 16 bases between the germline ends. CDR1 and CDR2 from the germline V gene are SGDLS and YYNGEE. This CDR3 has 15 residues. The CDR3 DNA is TGTGCCAGCAGCGGAAGAGGAACAGGCGTCAATGAGCAGTTCTTC. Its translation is CASSGRGTGVNEQFF.

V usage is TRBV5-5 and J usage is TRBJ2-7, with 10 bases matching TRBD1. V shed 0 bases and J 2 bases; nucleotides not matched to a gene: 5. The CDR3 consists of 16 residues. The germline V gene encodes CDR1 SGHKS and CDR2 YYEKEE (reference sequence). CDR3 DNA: TGTGCCAGCAGCTTGGCCGGGGGGACAGGGGCCTACGAGCAGTACTTC. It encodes CASSLAGGTGAYEQYF.

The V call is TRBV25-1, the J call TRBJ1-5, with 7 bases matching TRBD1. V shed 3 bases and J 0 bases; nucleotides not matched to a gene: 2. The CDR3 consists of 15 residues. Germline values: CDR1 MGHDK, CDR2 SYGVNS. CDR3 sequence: CASSEGTDSNQPQHF. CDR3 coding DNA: TGTGCCAGCAGTGAGGGGACAGATAGCAATCAGCCCCAGCATTTT.

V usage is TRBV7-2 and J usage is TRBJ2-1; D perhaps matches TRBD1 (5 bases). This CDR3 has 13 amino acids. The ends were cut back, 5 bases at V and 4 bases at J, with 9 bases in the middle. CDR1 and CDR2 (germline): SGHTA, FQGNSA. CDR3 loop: CASSTDSYNEQFF. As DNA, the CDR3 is TGTGCCAGCAGCACCGACAGTTACAATGAGCAGTTCTTC.

The CDR3 sequence: CASSLRDRDPAGELFF. For the CDR3, the DNA is TGTGCCAGCAGTTTAAGGGACAGGGATCCGGCCGGGGAGCTGTTTTTT. This sequence joins TRBV28 and TRBJ2-2; 9 bases match TRBD1. Germline loops: CDR1 MDHEN, CDR2 SYDVKM. This CDR3 comprises 16 residues. The trim removed 2 bases at V and 6 bases at J, leaving 7 bases unmatched.